The rows below give T cell receptor beta chains drawn from one sample of a study of OX40 agonist ivuxolimab in advanced cancers. Profiled with immunoSEQ multiplex PCR; TCRdb holds only in-frame clones, not every one. The sample shows around 94,000 clones, roughly 84% of them seen only once. The starting material was CD4+ or CD8+ T cells sorted from blood, obtained in a trial of the OX40 agonist ivuxolimab. The receptors were sampled from an adult with an advanced solid tumor such as melanoma, head and neck, liver or kidney cancer. Each CDR3 is given with its conserved first and last residue. The D gene is left open where the match is weak. A row's size may be missing; if present it is once, few, many or a size class.

abundance	len	d_gene	j_gene	v_gene	CDR3nt	CDR3aa
NA	14	NA	TRBJ2-3	TRBV19	TGTGCCAGTAGTATTTCGGGGGGCACAGATACGCAGTATTTT	CASSISGGTDTQYF
NA	12	NA	TRBJ2-7	TRBV25-1	TGTGCCAGCGGACCGAGCTCCTACGAGCAGTACTTC	CASGPSSYEQYF
NA	14	TRBD1	TRBJ2-7	TRBV19	TGTGCCAGTAGTGGGGGAACAGGGGCATACGAGCAGTACTTC	CASSGGTGAYEQYF
NA	13	NA	TRBJ1-1	TRBV15	TGTGCCACCAGAGGGGGTTCGAACACTGAAGCTTTCTTT	CATRGGSNTEAFF
NA	13	TRBD2	TRBJ2-3	TRBV2	TGTGCCAGACGGACTAGCGGGACAGATACGCAGTATTTT	CARRTSGTDTQYF
NA	12	TRBD1	TRBJ2-2	TRBV5-1	TGCGCCAGCAGCTTGACAGGGGAGTCTCTGTTTTTT	CASSLTGESLFF
NA	12	TRBD1	TRBJ1-1	TRBV30	TGTGCCTTTTACAGGGGAGCCACTGAAGCTTTCTTT	CAFYRGATEAFF
NA	13	NA	TRBJ2-2	TRBV7-3	TGTGCCAGCAGCCTGGGGGCCACCGGGGAGCTGTTTTTT	CASSLGATGELFF
NA	17	TRBD1	TRBJ1-1	TRBV5-4	TGTGCCAGCAGCTTCCCAAGCACCGGGACAGGCAACACTGAAGCTTTCTTT	CASSFPSTGTGNTEAFF
once	14	NA	TRBJ2-7	TRBV6-5	TGTGCCAGCAGTTTGACGGCCCAGAATCCCGGGCAGTACTTC	CASSLTAQNPGQYF
NA	15	NA	TRBJ1-3	TRBV6-5	TGTGCCAGCAGTTACGACAGGAGCTCTGGAAACACCATATATTTT	CASSYDRSSGNTIYF
NA	14	NA	TRBJ1-1	TRBV6-5	TGTGCCAGCAGTTACTCGAATGGGAACACTGAAGCTTTCTTT	CASSYSNGNTEAFF
NA	14	TRBD1	TRBJ1-2	TRBV28	TGTGCCAGCAGTTCCGGGACAGATTCACCTGGCTACACCTTC	CASSSGTDSPGYTF
NA	14	NA	TRBJ2-5	TRBV6-1	TGTGCCAGCAGTATCGGACCAGAAGTGCGGACCCAGTACTTC	CASSIGPEVRTQYF
NA	13	NA	TRBJ2-7	TRBV19	TGTGCCAGTCGCCTGGGTACCGTTGGCGAGCAGTACTTC	CASRLGTVGEQYF
NA	13	NA	TRBJ2-1	TRBV7-2	TGTGCCAGCAGCTTGGGAATAGTTTATGAGCAGTTCTTC	CASSLGIVYEQFF
NA	14	NA	TRBJ2-3	TRBV5-1	TGCGCCAGCAGCCCTCGAGGTCCCACAGATACGCAGTATTTT	CASSPRGPTDTQYF
NA	17	NA	TRBJ2-3	TRBV13	TGTGCCAGCAGCTGGACTTTGGAGGGGGGTCCCACAGATACGCAGTATTTT	CASSWTLEGGPTDTQYF
NA	13	TRBD1	TRBJ2-3	TRBV6-1	TGTGCCAGCAGTGCCAGGGGGCAGGATACGCAGTATTTT	CASSARGQDTQYF
NA	14	TRBD2	TRBJ2-7	TRBV27	TGTGCCAGCAAAGCGGGGGCCAACTTCTACGAGCAGTACTTC	CASKAGANFYEQYF
NA	17	NA	TRBJ2-3	TRBV12-5	TGTGCTAGTGGTTTGGTACTGGGGGGATCTAACCCAGATACGCAGTATTTT	CASGLVLGGSNPDTQYF
NA	15	NA	TRBJ2-6	TRBV7-3	TGTGCCAGCAGCCCTGAGATCTCTGGGGCCAACGTCCTGACTTTC	CASSPEISGANVLTF
NA	16	TRBD2	TRBJ2-1	TRBV10-3	TGTGCCATCAGGAATCCGGGACTAGCTTCCGTCGATGAGCAGTTCTTC	CAIRNPGLASVDEQFF
NA	15	NA	TRBJ2-5	TRBV9	TGTGCCAGCAGCGTATCAGGGGCGAACCAAGAGACCCAGTACTTC	CASSVSGANQETQYF
NA	14	NA	TRBJ1-1	TRBV4-1	TGCGCCAGCAGCCAAGGAATCGCATACACTGAAGCTTTCTTT	CASSQGIAYTEAFF
NA	13	NA	TRBJ1-1	TRBV10-3	TGTGCCACCCTAGAGACAGTGAACACTGAAGCTTTCTTT	CATLETVNTEAFF
NA	11	TRBD1	TRBJ2-7	TRBV18	TGTGCCAGCTCGACAGGGGTCGAGCAGTACTTC	CASSTGVEQYF
NA	14	TRBD2	TRBJ2-3	TRBV28	TGTGCCGGAACTAGCGGCACTAGCACAGATACGCAGTATTTT	CAGTSGTSTDTQYF
NA	19	TRBD1	TRBJ2-7	TRBV4-1	TGCGCCAGCAGCCAAGGATTAACACCGAGGGGGACAGGGGCCTACGAGCAGTACTTC	CASSQGLTPRGTGAYEQYF
NA	14	NA	TRBJ2-5	TRBV7-8	TGTGCCAGCAGCTCTAGACAGACTCAAGAGACCCAGTACTTC	CASSSRQTQETQYF
NA	16	NA	TRBJ2-2	TRBV7-6	TGTGCCAGCAGCTTAGGCGCTCTGGGAAACACCGGGGAGCTGTTTTTT	CASSLGALGNTGELFF
NA	12	NA	TRBJ2-3	TRBV7-9	TGTGCCAGCAGCTTAATTGGGGATACGCAGTATTTT	CASSLIGDTQYF
NA	16	TRBD2	TRBJ2-3	TRBV5-1	TGCGCCAGCAGCTTGGGGGTAGCGGGAGGGCCGGATACGCAGTATTTT	CASSLGVAGGPDTQYF
NA	15	TRBD2	TRBJ2-6	TRBV27	TGTGCCAGCAGCCGCGGGGGGGCTGGGGCCAACGTCCTGACTTTC	CASSRGGAGANVLTF
NA	17	TRBD2	TRBJ2-1	TRBV25-1	TGTGCCAGCAGTCCGTCGACTAGCGGGAGTCCCTACAATGAGCAGTTCTTC	CASSPSTSGSPYNEQFF
NA	10	NA	TRBJ2-3	TRBV20-1	TGCAGTGCGGCCCCCCGCCTTCAGTATTTT	CSAAPRLQYF